The 7 T cell receptor beta chains given below trace back to one sample, sequenced in a study of T cells in localized non-small cell lung cancer. The table came from immunoSEQ multiplex PCR; TCRdb's copy has only in-frame clones and leaves some out. The sample consists of 20,000 to 25,000 clones, 85% of them appearing once. Specimen: PBMCs, collected before any cancer treatment. These receptors were obtained from a woman aged 35 to 70 with stage II squamous cell lung carcinoma.

V usage is TRBV29-1 and J usage is TRBJ2-7; possibly TRBD2 for D (6 bases). The CDR3 sequence is 11 residues long. CDR1 is SQVTM, CDR2 ANQGSEA, per germline. The CDR3 DNA reads as TGCAGTGGGACTGACGCCTACGAGCAGTACTTC. Translating gives CSGTDAYEQYF.

This rearrangement joins TRBV25-1 to TRBJ1-1; maybe TRBD1 (6 bases). The CDR3 is 14 amino acids. Deletions cut 4 bases from V and 2 bases from J, with 11 bases between. Germline-derived CDR1 and CDR2 are MGHDK and SYGVNS. The CDR3 DNA reads TGTGCCAGCAGTGGCGTGACAGGTAACACTGAAGCTTTCTTT. It translates to CASSGVTGNTEAFF.

J is TRBJ2-5 and V is TRBV11-2; 9 bases match TRBD1. After removal of 5 bases from V and 3 bases from J, the junction contained 7 bases not matched to a gene. Per the germline V gene, CDR1 is SGHAT and CDR2 is FQNNGV. The CDR3 length is 15 residues. The CDR3 spells CASSTLTGGKETQYF. In DNA, the CDR3 is TGTGCCAGCAGCACCCTGACAGGGGGTAAAGAGACCCAGTACTTC.

The rearrangement links TRBV18 to TRBJ2-7; weak D call: TRBD2 (8 bases). Looked up from germline, CDR1 is KGHSH and CDR2 is LQKENI. The V and J ends lost 6 bases and 0 bases respectively, with 27 bases between them. The CDR3 has 19 amino acids. Here the CDR3 DNA reads TGTGCCAGCTCCTTAGACAGGGAAGGCGGGAGGTGGAGCTCCTACGAGCAGTACTTC. Translated: CASSLDREGGRWSSYEQYF.

The chain has TRBV6-5 and TRBJ2-7; tentatively, D is TRBD1 (6 bases). V was shortened by 6 bases and J by 1 base, with 13 bases between the two germline ends. Germline loops: CDR1 MNHEY, CDR2 SVGAGI. There are 14 residues in the CDR3. For the CDR3, the DNA is TGTGCCAGCAGCTCCAGGGGAACGTCCTACGAGCAGTACTTC. It encodes CASSSRGTSYEQYF.

J is TRBJ2-1 and V is TRBV25-1, with D perhaps TRBD1 or TRBD2 (5 bases each). The length of the CDR3 is 16 residues. CDR1 MGHDK and CDR2 SYGVNS come from the germline V gene. V lost 3 bases and J 6 bases, leaving 18 bases between the germline ends. CDR3: CASSDPQVTGSNEQFF. For the CDR3, the DNA is TGTGCCAGCAGTGACCCACAGGTCACGGGGAGCAATGAGCAGTTCTTC.

The V call is TRBV4-1, the J call TRBJ1-1, with D hard to call. Germline V gene lookup returns CDR1 MGHRA and CDR2 YSYEKL. This CDR3 is 12 amino acids long. V lost 0 bases and J lost 5, with 4 bases in between. Here the CDR3 reads CASSQDTTEAFF. As DNA, the CDR3 is TGCGCCAGCAGCCAAGATACGACTGAAGCTTTCTTT.